This T cell receptor (beta chain) was obtained from a study of blood T cell repertoires in COVID-19. Turning to the study itself: Both acute and convalescent COVID-19 samples were obtained from the United States, Italy and Spain. The analysed material was cDNA or gDNA that came from T cells, B-cell-depleted T cells, or PBMCs.

Participants reported their clinical history, and cohort assignment relied on those reports. The study counted Cohort 3 donors as recovered given two negative PCRs, clearance, or symptom resolution. Sequencing used immunoSEQ multiplex PCR; TCRdb keeps in-frame clones, though not all of them. The sample lists some 50,000 clones, about 88% occurring once. CDR1 and CDR2 (germline): MNHEY, SVGAGI. J was trimmed by 2 bases and V by 2 bases; bases with no gene match: 4. The CDR3 sequence is 15 residues long. Sequences were obtained from PBMCs or T cells enriched from blood (not recorded which). The V gene is TRBV6-5, the J gene TRBJ2-7; 9 bases are a match to TRBD1. This TCR came from a woman in her forties or fifties who had recovered from COVID-19. The CDR3 DNA sequence: TGTGCCAGCAGTTACGCGGGACAGGGTGCCTACGAGCAGTACTTC. Translated: CASSYAGQGAYEQYF.